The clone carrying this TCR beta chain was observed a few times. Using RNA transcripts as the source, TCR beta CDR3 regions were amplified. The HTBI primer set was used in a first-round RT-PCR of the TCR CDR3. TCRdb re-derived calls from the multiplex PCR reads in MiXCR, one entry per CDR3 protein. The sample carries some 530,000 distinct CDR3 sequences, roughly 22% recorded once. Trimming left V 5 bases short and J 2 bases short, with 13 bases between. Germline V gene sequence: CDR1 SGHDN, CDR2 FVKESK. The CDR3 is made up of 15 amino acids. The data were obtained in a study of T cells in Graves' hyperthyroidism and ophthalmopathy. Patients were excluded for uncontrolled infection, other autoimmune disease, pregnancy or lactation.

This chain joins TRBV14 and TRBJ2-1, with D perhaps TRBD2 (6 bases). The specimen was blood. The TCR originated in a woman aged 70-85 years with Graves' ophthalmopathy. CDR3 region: CASSSGTPTYNEQFF. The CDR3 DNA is TGTGCCAGCAGCTCCGGGACTCCGACCTACAATGAGCAGTTCTTC.